This T cell receptor (beta chain) originates from a study of T cells in severe cutaneous drug reactions (dated by TCRdb to 2018 to 2020). General notes on the study: Patients were recruited between the early 2010s and the late 2010s from Taiwan, Thailand and a European registry network. Only patients with a probable or definite SJS/TEN or DRESS diagnosis by RegiSCAR criteria were enrolled. The culprit drug was assigned using the Naranjo algorithm and the ALDEN drug causality algorithm. Patients in either the acute or the recovery stage provided biological samples, such as blister fluids/cells and PBMC. Bulk TCR sequencing was combined with single-cell sequencing, quantitative PCR validation, functional assays and transgenic mouse experiments. Libraries used iRepertoire multiplex PCR; authors cited a comparison showing similar capture of abundant clonotypes across iRepertoire and 5' RACE methods with or without UMI. The paper's findings and limits, for the study overall: The authors stated that further study is still needed to find out whether the public TCR applies more generally to SJS/TEN caused by other drugs. TRBV12-4 usage was strongly increased in CBZ-SJS/TEN patients, averaging approximately 30% in blister cells and about 4.9% in PBMC. A public TCRbeta CDR3 was found in all seven CBZ-SJS/TEN blister samples (mean about 14%) but was undetectable or scarce in tolerant-control and healthy-donor PBMC.

Looking up the germline V gene yields CDR1 MNHEY and CDR2 SVGEGT. Reading from cysteine to phenylalanine, the CDR3 counts 12 amino acids. No DNA sequence is on record. Worth noting for this clonotype: Its antigen is unknown.

Sequencing was performed on donors who were patients with carbamazepine-induced Stevens-Johnson syndrome or toxic epidermal necrolysis (CBZ-SJS/TEN). Next-generation sequencing was used to profile the T cell receptor repertoires of patients with drug-induced severe cutaneous adverse reactions in a search for drug-specific clonotypes. The RNA was isolated from either blister cells of skin lesions or peripheral blood mononuclear cells. For both bulk and single-cell sequencing, libraries were prepared with the iRepertoire multiplex PCR system using TCR subtype-specific primers. Multiplex PCR using primers aimed at the V, D and J gene regions produced the bulk TCR beta libraries. Bulk TCR library preparation used roughly 85-550 ng of RNA per sample as input. An Illumina MiSeq was used to sequence bulk TCR beta amplicons. The paper's data handling went like this. Sample misassignments and low-quality sequencing reads were filtered out during quality control steps. The CDR3 was defined as the amino acids lying between the Y[YFLI]C motif of the V gene and the [FW]GXGT motif of the J segment. TRBV and TRBJ gene assignments and CDR3 clonotypes followed the IMGT database. TRBV expression in each sample was normalized to the mean of the same gene in PBMC from about 44 healthy donors. TCRdb reprocessed the reads and provides one entry for every CDR3 protein sequence; no DNA is given. The V and J calls shown here were made by TCRdb, not taken from the authors' results. This sample's listing comprises approximately 7,600 distinct CDR3 sequences. More than 25% of the sample belongs to the ten largest clones.

The clonotype comes from a human donor with a severe cutaneous adverse drug reaction. The sample was cells from a skin blister. The cell subset or site label corresponds to: unsorted cells from skin lesion blisters. The sequence is built from TRBV6-2 or TRBV6-3 and TRBJ2-7; the TCRdb D gene call, TRBD1, has no DNA to confirm it. The CDR3 corresponds to CASSTDRYEQYF.